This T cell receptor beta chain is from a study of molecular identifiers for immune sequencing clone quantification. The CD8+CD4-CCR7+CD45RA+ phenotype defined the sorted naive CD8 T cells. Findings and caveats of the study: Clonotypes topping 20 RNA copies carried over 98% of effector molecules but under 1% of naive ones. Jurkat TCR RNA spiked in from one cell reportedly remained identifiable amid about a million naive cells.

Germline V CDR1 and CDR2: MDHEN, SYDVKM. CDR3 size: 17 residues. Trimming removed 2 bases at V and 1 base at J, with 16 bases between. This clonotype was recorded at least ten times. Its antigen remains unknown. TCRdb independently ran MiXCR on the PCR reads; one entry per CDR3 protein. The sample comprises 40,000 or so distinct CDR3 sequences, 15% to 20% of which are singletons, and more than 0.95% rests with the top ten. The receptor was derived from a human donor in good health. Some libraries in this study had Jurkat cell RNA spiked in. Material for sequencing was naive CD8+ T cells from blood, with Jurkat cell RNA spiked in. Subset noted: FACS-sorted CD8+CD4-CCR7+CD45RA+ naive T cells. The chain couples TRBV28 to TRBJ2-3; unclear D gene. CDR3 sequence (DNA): TGTGCCAGCAGTTTACTTCGACCCTTTACGGGCACAGATACGCAGTATTTT. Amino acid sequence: CASSLLRPFTGTDTQYF. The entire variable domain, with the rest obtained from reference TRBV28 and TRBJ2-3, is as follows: DVKVTQSSRYLVKRTGEKVFLECVQDMDHENMFWYRQDPGLGLRLIYFSYDVKMKEKGDIPEGYSVSREKKERFSLILESASTNQTSMYLCASSLLRPFTGTDTQYFGPGTRLTVL.